This entry lists 27 T cell receptor beta chains sequenced from one sample in a study of cytomegalovirus exposure and HLA in healthy donors. 60 Vbeta and 13 Jbeta primers were used in PCR. Produced via immunoSEQ multiplex PCR; TCRdb's table is partial and in-frame only. The sample lists about 96,000 clones, roughly 80% occurring once. The sequencing input was PBMCs. These receptors originate from a man aged 45-65 years in good health and CMV-seropositive.

The genes are TRBV6-5 and TRBJ1-5; D uncertain. The CDR3 loop spans 13 amino acids. From germline, CDR1 is MNHEY and CDR2 SVGAGI. The V and J ends lost 4 bases and 4 bases respectively, with 8 bases between them. DNA for the CDR3: TGTGCCAGCAGTTTCGGGATAAATCAGCCCCAGCATTTT. As protein: CASSFGINQPQHF.

J is TRBJ1-1 and V is TRBV18, with TRBD1 matching 7 bases. With 7 bases clipped from V and 5 bases from J, the junction kept 1 base outside the gene matches. The length of the CDR3 is 11 residues. Germline V gene lookup returns CDR1 KGHSH and CDR2 LQKENI. CDR3 loop: CASWGQTEAFF. The CDR3 region has the DNA TGTGCCAGCTGGGGACAGACTGAAGCTTTCTTT. The full variable domain, rest sourced from reference TRBV18 and TRBJ1-1, is NAGVMQNPRHLVRRRGQEARLRCSPMKGHSHVYWYRQLPEEGLKFMVYLQKENIIDESGMPKERFSAEFPKEGPSILRIQQVVRGDSAAYFCASWGQTEAFFGQGTRLTVV.

The chain is built from TRBV6-1 and TRBJ2-5; 7 positions match TRBD1. V lost 6 bases, J lost 0 bases, and 4 bases stayed unmatched. The CDR3 spans 14 residues. Germline lookup yields CDR1 MNHNS and CDR2 SASEGT. This CDR3 is CASRKGQNQETQYF. In DNA form, the CDR3 reads TGTGCCAGCAGAAAGGGACAGAACCAAGAGACCCAGTACTTC.

In its sample, this clone was seen a few times. The V and J genes are TRBV27 and TRBJ2-5, with a tentative D call TRBD2 (6 bases). Germline CDR1 MNHEY, CDR2 SMNVEV (reference sequence). The CDR3 extends over 12 amino acids. The V end lost 5 bases, the J end lost 13 bases, and 17 bases lay between the germline ends. CDR3: CASSPMRGEAYF. In DNA form, the CDR3 reads TGTGCCAGCAGTCCCATGCGGGGCGAGGCGTACTTC.

In its sample, this clone was seen once. The chain uses TRBV5-1 and TRBJ2-3, with 9 bases fitting TRBD2. There are 15 residues in the CDR3. Germline CDR1 SGHRS, CDR2 YFSETQ. Trimming at V came to 4 bases and at J to 8 bases, leaving 11 bases not matched to a gene. The CDR3: CASSPLSGGDCTQYF. CDR3 DNA sequence: TGCGCCAGCAGCCCTCTTAGCGGGGGAGATTGTACGCAGTATTTT.

The chain joins TRBV11-2 to TRBJ1-1, with D tentatively TRBD1 (6 bases). Trimming removed 2 bases from V and 1 base from J, with 20 bases in between. The CDR3 length is 18 residues. CDR1 and CDR2 from the germline V gene are SGHAT and FQNNGV. The CDR3 region has the DNA TGTGCCAGCAGCTTATTCAAGGCAGGGGAGTCACCGAACACTGAAGCTTTCTTT. Translated: CASSLFKAGESPNTEAFF.

The sample holds a few counts of this clone. The chain joins TRBV10-1 to TRBJ2-5; 15 positions agree with TRBD2. The CDR3 sequence is 16 residues long. From germline, CDR1 is WNHNN and CDR2 SYGVQD (reference sequence). V gave up 6 bases and J gave up 4 bases; unmatched junction bases: 6. The chain's CDR3 is CASRTGLAGGPETQYF. CDR3 nucleotides: TGCGCCAGCAGAACCGGACTAGCGGGGGGGCCAGAGACCCAGTACTTC.

The chain is built from TRBV4-3 and TRBJ1-1, with D possibly matching TRBD1 (6 bases). The V gene lost 6 bases and the J gene lost 1 base, with 12 bases spanning the gap. Germline CDR1 reads LGHNA; CDR2 reads YSLEER. The CDR3 sequence is 14 residues long. The CDR3, as DNA: TGCGCCAGCAGAGCGGGACACCCGAACACTGAAGCTTTCTTT. It translates to CASRAGHPNTEAFF.

This chain links TRBV9 with TRBJ2-6; 9 bases align to TRBD1. In germline, CDR1 is SGDLS, CDR2 YYNGEE. This CDR3 has 18 residues. The V and J ends lost 0 bases and 0 bases, in that order; junction bases with no gene match: 4. The CDR3 loop reads CASSVAEGQGSGANVLTF. The CDR3 DNA follows: TGTGCCAGCAGCGTAGCGGAGGGACAGGGCTCTGGGGCCAACGTCCTGACTTTC. Full variable domain (remainder filled in from reference TRBV9 and TRBJ2-6): DSGVTQTPKHLITATGQRVTLRCSPRSGDLSVYWYQQSLDQGLQFLIQYYNGEERAKGNILERFSAQQFPDLHSELNLSSLELGDSALYFCASSVAEGQGSGANVLTFGAGSRLTVL.

In regard to this clone: This specimen includes other DNA sequences encoding the same CDR3. The chain uses TRBV27 and TRBJ2-5, with D tentatively TRBD2 (6 bases). Trimming removed 0 bases at V and 5 bases at J, with 10 bases between. Looked up from germline, CDR1 is MNHEY and CDR2 is SMNVEV (reference sequence). This CDR3 is 14 amino acids long. The CDR3 here is CASSLSIREETQYF. CDR3 bases: TGTGCCAGCAGTTTATCCATTCGGGAGGAGACCCAGTACTTC.

V and J are TRBV6-5 and TRBJ1-1, with D perhaps TRBD1 (6 bases). The length of the CDR3 is 14 residues. Germline values: CDR1 MNHEY, CDR2 SVGAGI. The V end lost 2 bases, the J end lost 7 bases, and 14 bases lay between the germline ends. CDR3 protein: CASSYKRGRGEAFF. The CDR3, as DNA: TGTGCCAGCAGTTACAAACGGGGCAGGGGTGAAGCTTTCTTT.

The chain uses TRBV7-3 and TRBJ2-3; a possible D gene is TRBD2 (5 bases). Germline CDR1 SGHTA, CDR2 FQGTGA. V lost 5 bases and J lost 4, with 13 bases in between. The CDR3 is 14 residues long. CDR3 sequence reads: CASSPDRTADTQYF. As DNA, the CDR3 is TGTGCCAGCAGCCCGGACCGGACTGCAGATACGCAGTATTTT.

The chain employs TRBV7-9 and TRBJ1-1, with TRBD1 as a possible D gene (5 bases). Deletions cut 2 bases from V and 4 bases from J, with 8 bases between. The CDR3 spans 13 residues. From germline, CDR1 is SEHNR and CDR2 FQNEAQ (reference sequence). CDR3 residues: CASSLSRATEAFF. CDR3 coding DNA: TGTGCCAGCAGCTTAAGCAGGGCCACTGAAGCTTTCTTT.

The V call is TRBV29-1, the J call TRBJ1-2; 7 bases match TRBD1. V dropped 6 bases and J dropped 4; count of bases not matched to a gene: 11. The CDR3 spans 14 residues. Germline V gene data show CDR1 as SQVTM and CDR2 as ANQGSEA. The CDR3 DNA sequence: TGCAGCGTAGCGGAGACAGGGCACAGCTATGGCTACACCTTC. This translates into CSVAETGHSYGYTF. The variable domain in full, with the rest retrieved from reference TRBV29-1 and TRBJ1-2, is SAVISQKPSRDICQRGTSLTIQCQVDSQVTMMFWYRQQPGQSLTLIATANQGSEATYESGFVIDKFPISRPNLTFSTLTVSNMSPEDSSIYLCSVAETGHSYGYTFGSGTRLTVV.

CDR3 amino acids: CAWTGQGGNTEAFF. The CDR3 DNA is TGTGCCTGGACCGGACAGGGTGGGAACACTGAAGCTTTCTTT. The gene calls are TRBV30 and TRBJ1-1; 8 bases are a match to TRBD1. J gave up 1 base and V 4 bases, and 5 bases lay outside the gene matches. The germline V gene has CDR1 GTSNPN and CDR2 SVGIG (reference sequence). This CDR3 has 14 residues. Drawing the rest from reference TRBV30 and TRBJ1-1, the complete variable domain is SQTIHQWPATLVQPVGSPLSLECTVEGTSNPNLYWYRQAAGRGLQLLFYSVGIGQISSEVPQNLSASRPQDRQFILSSKKLLLSDSGFYLCAWTGQGGNTEAFFGQGTRLTVV.

Details on this clone: Compared with germline, one end of the junction differs, possibly owing to a read error. The chain carries TRBV6-5 and TRBJ1-5, with 11 bases lining up with TRBD1. The length of the CDR3 is 15 residues. Germline values: CDR1 MNHEY, CDR2 SVGAGI. In DNA, the CDR3 is TGTGCCAGCAGGCGGGACAGGGGGACAAATCAGCCCCAGAATTTT. Protein sequence: CASRRDRGTNQPQNF.

The CDR3 loop reads CASSSSGTVGTQYF. The CDR3 DNA is TGTGCCAGCAGCTCGTCCGGGACAGTAGGGACCCAGTACTTC. This chain connects TRBV7-3 to TRBJ2-5; 7 bases are a match to TRBD1. Germline loops: CDR1 SGHTA, CDR2 FQGTGA. This CDR3 comprises 14 residues. J gave up 7 bases and V 4 bases, and 9 bases lay outside the gene matches. The complete variable domain, with remaining parts taken from reference TRBV7-3 and TRBJ2-5, reads GAGVSQTPSNKVTEKGKYVELRCDPISGHTALYWYRQSLGQGPEFLIYFQGTGAADDSGLPNDRFFAVRPEGSVSTLKIQRTERGDSAVYLCASSSSGTVGTQYFGPGTRLLVL.

V is TRBV20-1 and J is TRBJ2-7; possible D gene TRBD1, 5 bases. Per the germline V gene, CDR1 is DFQATT and CDR2 is SNEGSKA (reference sequence). Trimming stripped 5 bases from V and 3 bases from J, with 8 bases between. The CDR3 runs to 11 residues. The CDR3 sequence is CSAADSYEQYF. CDR3 coding DNA: TGCAGTGCTGCTGACAGCTACGAGCAGTACTTC.

To note about this clone: Other DNA sequences in this sample translate to the same CDR3. This chain joins TRBV6-1 and TRBJ1-2, with 7 nucleotides matching TRBD1. J gave up 7 bases and V 1 base, and 6 bases lay outside the gene matches. CDR1 and CDR2 (germline): MNHNS, SASEGT. This CDR3 spans 14 amino acids. The chain's CDR3 is CASSEEAGGSGYTF. Written as DNA, the CDR3 is TGTGCCAGCAGTGAAGAGGCAGGGGGATCTGGCTACACCTTC.

The rearrangement links TRBV4-3 to TRBJ2-4; possible D gene TRBD1, 5 bases. The CDR3 extends over 14 amino acids. The germline V gene has CDR1 LGHNA and CDR2 YSLEER. V lost 1 base and J lost 1, with 5 bases in between. The CDR3 sequence is CASSQAGAKNIQYF. The DNA for the CDR3 is TGCGCCAGCAGCCAAGCAGGGGCCAAAAACATTCAGTACTTC.

The V call is TRBV9, the J call TRBJ2-7; 8 nucleotides line up with TRBD1. The CDR3 sequence is 15 residues long. Germline V gene sequence: CDR1 SGDLS, CDR2 YYNGEE. Losses at the gene ends were 5 bases for V and 3 bases for J; bases not matched to a gene: 10. The chain's CDR3 is CASSAGGGLNYEQYF. CDR3 in DNA: TGTGCCAGCAGTGCAGGGGGCGGACTAAACTACGAGCAGTACTTC. Full variable domain (rest looked up from reference TRBV9 and TRBJ2-7): DSGVTQTPKHLITATGQRVTLRCSPRSGDLSVYWYQQSLDQGLQFLIQYYNGEERAKGNILERFSAQQFPDLHSELNLSSLELGDSALYFCASSAGGGLNYEQYFGPGTRLTVT.

This chain joins TRBV6-1 and TRBJ1-1; TRBD1 matches 7 bases. CDR1 and CDR2 from the germline V gene are MNHNS and SASEGT. This CDR3 has 14 amino acids. V lost 8 bases and J lost 1; bases outside the gene matches: 7. The CDR3 bases are TGTGCCAGCGGTACAGGGGCCCCGAACACTGAAGCTTTCTTT. This encodes CASGTGAPNTEAFF.

DNA for the CDR3: TGTGCCAGCAGCTTGGGGGGGGTGGAGCGAGGCTACACCTTC. This sequence encodes CASSLGGVERGYTF. This chain connects TRBV5-6 to TRBJ1-2, with D possibly matching TRBD1 (5 bases). Trimming removed 0 bases at V and 8 bases at J, with 14 bases between. CDR3 length: 14 amino acids. The germline V gene has CDR1 SGHDT and CDR2 YYEEEE.

The chain recombines TRBV30 with TRBJ1-2; 10 bases are shared with TRBD1. The junction had 11 bases not matched to a gene; V was cut back by 3 bases and J by 7 bases. In germline, CDR1 is GTSNPN, CDR2 SVGIG (reference sequence). This CDR3 is built from 15 residues. CDR3 protein: CAWSLITGTGAGYTF. The DNA of the CDR3 is TGTGCCTGGAGCTTAATAACCGGGACAGGGGCTGGCTACACCTTC.

The chain has TRBV30 and TRBJ1-2; possibly TRBD1 for D (6 bases). Deletions cut 0 bases from V and 5 bases from J, with 10 bases between. Germline V gives CDR1 GTSNPN, CDR2 SVGIG (reference sequence). There are 13 residues in the CDR3. CDR3 DNA sequence: TGTGCCTGGAGTGTAGGGCAGGGGTATGGCTACACCTTC. It is translated as CAWSVGQGYGYTF. Using reference TRBV30 and TRBJ1-2 for the parts outside the CDR3, the full variable domain is SQTIHQWPATLVQPVGSPLSLECTVEGTSNPNLYWYRQAAGRGLQLLFYSVGIGQISSEVPQNLSASRPQDRQFILSSKKLLLSDSGFYLCAWSVGQGYGYTFGSGTRLTVV.

V usage is TRBV6-5 and J usage is TRBJ2-7; D uncertain. V lost 4 bases to trimming and J lost 5 bases, with 15 bases between them. This CDR3 region has 14 residues. Per germline, CDR1 MNHEY and CDR2 SVGAGI. The CDR3 region is CASSSRPVVDEQYF. In DNA form, the CDR3 reads TGTGCCAGCAGTTCGCGGCCAGTGGTGGACGAGCAGTACTTC.

The chain couples TRBV19 to TRBJ2-7; 10 nucleotides match TRBD2. CDR1 is LNHDA, CDR2 SQIVND, per germline (reference sequence). After removal of 5 bases from V and 3 bases from J, the junction contained 7 bases not matched to a gene. The CDR3 spans 15 residues. The CDR3 region is CASSDLAGADYEQYF. In DNA, the CDR3 is TGTGCCAGTAGTGATCTAGCGGGGGCCGACTACGAGCAGTACTTC.